A selection of T cell receptor beta chains follows, all from one sample in a study of ipilimumab plus nivolumab after autologous stem cell transplantation. The data were produced by immunoSEQ multiplex PCR, yet TCRdb's version contains in-frame clones alone and is incomplete. This table has 84,000 or so clones, around 80% appearing once. Sequencing used PBMCs, obtained in a trial of ipilimumab plus nivolumab as post-transplant consolidation. The receptor source for this set is a male donor with diffuse large B-cell lymphoma. Each CDR3 is given with its conserved first and last residue. A D gene is named only where the DNA matches it firmly. Size is omitted from some rows. Given values are once, few, many or a class for expanded clones.

>TRBV5-6|TRBJ1-4|13|.|.
TGTGCCAGCAGCCCGGGTAGGGGTGAAAAACTGTTTTTT
CASSPGRGEKLFF
>TRBV29-1|TRBJ2-5|18|.|.
TGCAGCGTTGAAGACCTCGGAGGGGCTTCAGGATGGCGAGAGACCCAGTACTTC
CSVEDLGGASGWRETQYF
>TRBV18|TRBJ1-3|13|.|.
TGTGCCAGCTCACAAGGGAGGAGGGACACCATATATTTT
CASSQGRRDTIYF
>TRBV4-2|TRBJ2-1|15|.|TRBD2
TGTGCCAGCAGCCAAGGTAGCGGGGGGGACAATGAGCAGTTCTTC
CASSQGSGGDNEQFF
>TRBV5-5|TRBJ1-2|12|.|.
TGTGCCAGCAGCTTTGGTCCAGATGGCTACACCTTC
CASSFGPDGYTF
>TRBV4-1|TRBJ2-1|15|.|TRBD1
TGCGCCAGCAGCCACCTGGACAGGGACAGCAATGAGCAGTTCTTC
CASSHLDRDSNEQFF
>TRBV11-2|TRBJ1-3|17|.|.
TGTGCCAGCAGCTCGAACCCCCCCCTCTTATCTGGAAACACCATATATTTT
CASSSNPPLLSGNTIYF
>TRBV5-5|TRBJ2-7|15|.|TRBD1
TGTGCCAGCAGCGGAAGACAGGGTTCCCCCACCGAGCAGTACTTC
CASSGRQGSPTEQYF
>TRBV5-1|TRBJ1-1|14|.|TRBD1
TGCGCCAGCAGCTTCCAAGGGGGCGGCACTGAAGCTTTCTTT
CASSFQGGGTEAFF
>TRBV7-3|TRBJ1-3|14|few|TRBD1
TGTGCCAGCAGAACCAGGGGGACTGGAAACACCATATATTTT
CASRTRGTGNTIYF
>TRBV7-9|TRBJ2-3|14|.|.
TGTGCCAGCAGCCCATCCCACGGGTTAGATACGCAGTATTTT
CASSPSHGLDTQYF
>TRBV7-2|TRBJ2-3|13|.|TRBD2
TGTGCCAGCAGCAGCGGGGGGCAGTATACGCAGTATTTT
CASSSGGQYTQYF
>TRBV5-1|TRBJ2-1|15|.|TRBD2
TGCGCCAGCAGCCCTAGCGGGGGATTTCCCAATGAGCAGTTCTTC
CASSPSGGFPNEQFF
>TRBV19|TRBJ1-4|14|.|TRBD1
TGTGCCAGTAGTGCACAGGGGGCGCCGGAAAAACTGTTTTTT
CASSAQGAPEKLFF
>TRBV4-1|TRBJ2-1|19|.|.
TGCGCCAGCAGCCAAGAGAATCGACCGGGACGGAGCTCCTACAATGAGCAGTTCTTC
CASSQENRPGRSSYNEQFF
>TRBV7-2|TRBJ1-2|14|.|.
TGTGCCAGCAGCTCCGATTATATAGGGGGTGGCTACACCTTC
CASSSDYIGGGYTF
>TRBV4-3|TRBJ1-2|12|.|.
TGCGCCAGCAGCCAACCCGGGTATGGCTACACCTTC
CASSQPGYGYTF
>TRBV5-4|TRBJ1-2|13|once|TRBD1
TGTGCCAGCAGCTCATTGGCAGGGGGTGGCTACACCTTC
CASSSLAGGGYTF
>TRBV6-1|TRBJ1-4|15|.|TRBD1
TGTGCCAGCCACGGACAGGGGGGAGCTAATGAAAAACTGTTTTTT
CASHGQGGANEKLFF
>TRBV19|TRBJ1-1|13|.|.
TGTGCCAGTACTGTCGGGATGAACACTGAAGCTTTCTTT
CASTVGMNTEAFF
>TRBV7-8|TRBJ1-5|14|.|TRBD1
TGTGCCAGCAGCTCTGGGACAGGGGGCCAGCCCCAGCATTTT
CASSSGTGGQPQHF
>TRBV5-4|TRBJ1-1|14|.|.
TGTGCCAGCAGCTTGGTAGGCGGAGGGTTTGAAGCTTTCTTT
CASSLVGGGFEAFF
>TRBV19|TRBJ1-2|15|.|.
TGTGCCAGTTCCTATCCGACGCGATCTAACTATGGCTACACCTTC
CASSYPTRSNYGYTF
>TRBV6-6|TRBJ2-7|15|.|TRBD1
TGTGCCAGCAGTTATAAGGGACAGGAGTCAGGCGAGCAGTACTTC
CASSYKGQESGEQYF
>TRBV18|TRBJ1-1|16|.|.
TGTGCCAGCTCACTCCGGGACGCAGGATTGAACACTGAAGCTTTCTTT
CASSLRDAGLNTEAFF
>TRBV29-1|TRBJ2-7|13|.|.
TGCAGCGTTGGTGGGGCGACAACTATCGAGCAGTACTTC
CSVGGATTIEQYF
>TRBV30|TRBJ1-1|15|.|TRBD1
TGTGCCTGGAGTGTACAGGGGGGGAGGTGGACTGAAGCTTTCTTT
CAWSVQGGRWTEAFF
>TRBV4-1|TRBJ1-5|17|.|.
TGCGCCAGCAGCCGGGGGGGGCTCGATATCGGCAATCAGCCCCAGCATTTT
CASSRGGLDIGNQPQHF
>TRBV7-9|TRBJ2-1|17|few|TRBD2
TGTGCCAGCAGCTTAATGAAGGCTAGCGGGGGGGAAAATGAGCAGTTCTTC
CASSLMKASGGENEQFF
>TRBV6-1|TRBJ2-3|14|.|.
TGTGCCAGCAGCGAAGGCCAGCCCACAGATACGCAGTATTTT
CASSEGQPTDTQYF
>TRBV27|TRBJ1-2|13|once|.
TGTGCCAGCAGTTTAAGAGGGGGGTCCGGCTACACCTTC
CASSLRGGSGYTF
>TRBV27|TRBJ2-7|17|.|TRBD1
TGTGCCAGCAGTTTACGGCACAGGGGCACGAGCTCCTACGAGCAGTACTTC
CASSLRHRGTSSYEQYF
>TRBV5-1|TRBJ1-1|15|.|TRBD1
TGCGCCAGCAGCTCACAGGGGTGGGGGAACACTGAAGCTTTCTTT
CASSSQGWGNTEAFF
>TRBV2|TRBJ2-5|13|few|.
TGTGCCAGCACGACCGGACCCGAGGGGACCCAGTACTTC
CASTTGPEGTQYF
>TRBV7-2|TRBJ1-3|14|.|.
TGTGCCAGCAGCCCAGGAAACTCTGGAAACACCATATATTTT
CASSPGNSGNTIYF
>TRBV30|TRBJ2-4|16|.|.
TGTGCCTGGAGTACCCGACAGGCGACCTACAAAAACATTCAGTACTTC
CAWSTRQATYKNIQYF
>TRBV7-9|TRBJ2-7|13|few|.
TGTGCCAGCAGCCTAGATATTCGCTACGAGCAGTACTTC
CASSLDIRYEQYF
>TRBV18|TRBJ2-5|15|.|TRBD1
TGTGCCAGCTCACGCCGGGACAGGGCTCAAGAGACCCAGTACTTC
CASSRRDRAQETQYF